This T cell receptor beta chain was observed in a study of follicular helper T cells after annual influenza vaccination (TCRdb year 2017). Study-wide context: After each seasonal influenza vaccination, blood samples were collected on days 0, 7 and 28. Six subjects had multi-year samples: four covered two vaccination seasons and two covered three seasons. Some subjects were followed across successive annual vaccinations spanning the 2013-2014, 2014-2015 and 2015-2016 seasons to study recall of cTfh clones. Samples from 2013-2014 were cryopreserved, whereas samples from about 2015 were processed immediately after collection. One week after vaccination, a second recruited cohort of about eleven subjects (Table S1) displayed a similar ICOS+CD38+ cTfh response. The research as a whole found: Day 7 ICOS+CD38+ clones were most often found later in ICOS-CD38- cTfh, suggesting that subset may serve as a memory reservoir. A recurrent oligoclonal ICOS+CD38+ cTfh response containing tetramer and AIM influenza-specific clonotypes was recalled by successive annual vaccinations. Only roughly 9.5-22% of analyzed cells yielded productive TCRB sequences, so sampling of rare clonotypes was not possible. ICOS+CD38+ cTfh clonality correlated with the frequency of that population, and its change correlated with the change in circulating plasmablast frequency.

For this clone: Its antigen is unknown. No base-level quality is on record; no much larger clone is a single base apart.

Library preparation was by the immunoSEQ multiplex PCR assay. Adaptive Biotechnologies carried out TCRB amplification, library preparation, sequencing and preliminary bioinformatics at Survey level resolution. For TCRB sequencing, genomic DNA from the sorted cTfh populations was amplified by multiplex PCR. Per the source publication's procedure: Clonality was calculated in R as 1 minus normalized Shannon entropy, and the Gini index was computed with the R package ineq. The overlap score was defined as the summed counts of shared sequences divided by the total counts of all sequences in both compared samples. Fisher's exact test, with an assumed theoretical repertoire of 10^7 TCRB sequences, was used to assess the significance of shared clonotypes. The table was pulled from immuneACCESS by TCRdb, which kept in-frame rearrangements only. Such tables lose some clones; where checked, under half of the loss comes from unresolved V genes, and the rest has no known cause. D and trimming were read from the DNA, whereas the V and J calls and clone size are those reported in that table. The sample table records 12,000 to 15,000 clones; roughly 84% of these occur just once. The ten biggest clones cover roughly 1.3% of the sample.

Sample time point, as interpreted from the label and publication: 2014-2015 season, 7 days after vaccination. TCRB sequencing was used to follow sorted CD4 subsets from the blood of adults before and after they were given the seasonal inactivated influenza vaccine (Fluvarix). To be eligible, subjects had to be community-dwelling and could not have received an influenza vaccine during the previous 6 months. Reasons for exclusion included contraindications to influenza vaccine, substance abuse, HIV/AIDS, active malignancy, immunomodulatory medication, and active illness such as respiratory infection. At each time point, somewhere between about 40 and 100 mL of blood was taken. Non-naive CD4+CXCR5+PD-1+ cells were defined as circulating Tfh and were sorted into ICOS+CD38+ and ICOS-CD38- fractions. PBMC were isolated using Ficoll-Paque PLUS or SepMate separation. Cell subsets were sorted from PBMC on a BD FACS Aria before DNA extraction.

The sequence was obtained from an adult who received the influenza vaccine. The material sequenced was CXCR5+ CD38- circulating T follicular helper cells from blood, taken 7 days after influenza vaccination. Explained via the paper, the cell subset or site label denotes: circulating Tfh, non-naive CD4+CXCR5+PD-1+ (ICOS+CD38+ or ICOS-CD38-).

CDR3 protein: CAWSLQANTGELFF. DNA sequence: TGTGCCTGGAGTCTCCAGGCGAACACCGGGGAGCTGTTTTTT. The V gene is TRBV30 and the J gene is TRBJ2-2, with no reliable assignment of the D segment. Counted from cysteine to phenylalanine, this CDR3 has 14 amino acids. This entry keeps only the CDR3 DNA: 42 bases, framed from base 1. The germline V gene (reference sequence) sets CDR1 to GTSNPN and CDR2 to SVGIG. V lost 2 bases and J lost 0 bases; the stretch between them is 7 bases long.